The entry below gives a single T cell receptor beta chain sequence along with its context. The antigen is undetermined. The primer mix had 60 Vbeta and 13 Jbeta primers. TCRdb's table, derived via immunoSEQ multiplex PCR, lists solely in-frame clones and lacks some. Of roughly 200,000 clones listed, 80% to 90% are singletons. This entry is derived from a study of cytomegalovirus exposure and HLA in healthy donors. The wider study: Clustering assigned approximately 78% of the approximately 400 genotyped donors to the Caucasian-associated ancestry cluster. Regarding the study as a whole: The classifier reportedly diagnosed cytomegalovirus status with high sensitivity and specificity.

Germline V gives CDR1 MNHNY, CDR2 SVGAGI (reference sequence). V lost 6 bases, J lost 3 bases, and 11 bases stayed unmatched. CDR3 length equals 16 residues. The chain joins TRBV6-6 to TRBJ1-3, with 7 positions matching TRBD1. Sequencing input: PBMCs. The TCR sequence derives from a man aged 25 to 40 in good health and CMV-seronegative. The CDR3: CASSSTGTEYGNTIYF. The CDR3 nucleotides are TGTGCCAGCAGCTCCACCGGGACAGAATATGGAAACACCATATATTTT.